Below, one T cell receptor beta chain is given with its context. The antigen is undetermined. Germline and junction disagree at one end, which may indicate a read error. The assay was immunoSEQ multiplex PCR, and TCRdb's table has in-frame clones only and misses some. This table has roughly 50,000 clones, approximately 80% appearing once. This entry belongs to a study of radiotherapy plus CTLA-4 blockade in lung cancer. Notes on the study in general: In blood, TCR clones derived from the tumor expanded after radiotherapy plus ipilimumab.

The CDR3 runs to 15 residues. CDR1 and CDR2 (germline): MNHEY, SMNVEV (reference sequence). Sequenced material: peripheral blood, taken from a patient treated with radiotherapy plus ipilimumab. The TCR was taken from a human donor with non-small cell lung cancer who had a partial response to radiotherapy plus ipilimumab. The chain combines TRBV27 with TRBJ1-1; the D gene is possibly TRBD1 (5 bases). The CDR3 spells CASSLNRRVNAEAFF. The CDR3 DNA is TGTGCCAGCAGTTTAAACCGCAGGGTGAACGCTGAAGCTTTCTTT.